This T cell receptor (beta chain) was recorded in a study of CD8+CD57+ T cells in acquired aplastic anemia. Overall study context: Sorted CD4+ and CD8+ cells gave a mean 3.2 ug DNA, range about 0.19 to 27.4 ug.

This clonotype was seen many times. Its antigen remains unidentified. For CDR3 and TCR beta VDJ profiling, genomic DNA was the template used. Via MiXCR, TCRdb re-called the reads, giving one row per CDR3 protein. Here the sample spans fewer than 200,000 distinct CDR3 sequences, roughly 50% being singletons. This CDR3 contains 15 residues. Trimming removed 5 bases from V and 4 bases from J, with 12 bases in between. Looked up from germline, CDR1 is MNHEY and CDR2 is SMNVEV (reference sequence). For sequencing, patients were chosen who had shown expansion of CD8+CD57+ cells by flow cytometry. Severe acquired aplastic anemia was present in every patient. No therapy had been given to the patients at the time of blood sampling. Study-wide results and caveats: Patients and controls shared just under 30 CD8+ CDR3 sequences.

The specimen sequenced was sorted CD4+, CD8+, or CD8+CD57+ T cells (not recorded which) from PBMCs. This clonotype was obtained from a human donor with aplastic anemia. V and J are TRBV27 and TRBJ1-6, with D uncertain. CDR3 DNA sequence: TGTGCCAGCAGTCCATTGGCCGCATATAATTCACCCCTCCACTTT. Protein product: CASSPLAAYNSPLHF.